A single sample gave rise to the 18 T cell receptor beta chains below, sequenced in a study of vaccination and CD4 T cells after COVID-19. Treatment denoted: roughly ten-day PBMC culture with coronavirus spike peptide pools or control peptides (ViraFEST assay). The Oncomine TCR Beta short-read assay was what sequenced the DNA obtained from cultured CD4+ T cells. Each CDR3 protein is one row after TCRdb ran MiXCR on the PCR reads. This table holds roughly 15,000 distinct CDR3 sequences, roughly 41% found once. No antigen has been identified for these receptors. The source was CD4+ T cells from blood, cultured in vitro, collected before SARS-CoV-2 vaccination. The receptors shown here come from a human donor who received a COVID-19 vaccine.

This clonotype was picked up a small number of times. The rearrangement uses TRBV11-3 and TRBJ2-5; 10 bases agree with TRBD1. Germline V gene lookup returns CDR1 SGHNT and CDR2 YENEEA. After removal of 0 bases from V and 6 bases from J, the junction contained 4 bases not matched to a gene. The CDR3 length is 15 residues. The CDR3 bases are TGTGCCAGCAGCTTAGACCGGGACAGGGGAAAGACCCAGTACTTC. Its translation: CASSLDRDRGKTQYF.

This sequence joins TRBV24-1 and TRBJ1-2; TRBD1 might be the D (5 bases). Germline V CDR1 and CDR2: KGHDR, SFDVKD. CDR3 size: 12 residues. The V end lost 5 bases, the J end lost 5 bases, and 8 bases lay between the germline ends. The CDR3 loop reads CATSATAYGYTF. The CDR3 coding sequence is TGTGCCACCAGTGCGACAGCTTATGGCTACACCTTC.

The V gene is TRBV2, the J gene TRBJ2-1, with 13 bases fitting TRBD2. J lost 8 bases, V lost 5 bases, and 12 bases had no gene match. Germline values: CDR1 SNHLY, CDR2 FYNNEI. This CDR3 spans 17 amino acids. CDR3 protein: CASSPPILAGGLDEQFF. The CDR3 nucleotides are TGTGCCAGCAGTCCACCAATACTAGCGGGGGGGCTTGATGAGCAGTTCTTC.

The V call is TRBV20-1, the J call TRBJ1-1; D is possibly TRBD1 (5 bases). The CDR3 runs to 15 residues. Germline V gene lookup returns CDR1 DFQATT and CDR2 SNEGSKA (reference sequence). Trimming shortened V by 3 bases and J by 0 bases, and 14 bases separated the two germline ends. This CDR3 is CSASDAGFLNTEAFF. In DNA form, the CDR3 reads TGCAGTGCTAGTGACGCAGGGTTCTTGAACACTGAAGCTTTCTTT.

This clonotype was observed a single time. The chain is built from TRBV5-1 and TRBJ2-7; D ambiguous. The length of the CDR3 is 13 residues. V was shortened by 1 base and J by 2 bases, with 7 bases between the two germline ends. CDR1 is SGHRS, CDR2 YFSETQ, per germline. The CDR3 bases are TGCGCCAGCAGCTTGCCTCCGACCTACGAGCAGTACTTC. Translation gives CASSLPPTYEQYF.

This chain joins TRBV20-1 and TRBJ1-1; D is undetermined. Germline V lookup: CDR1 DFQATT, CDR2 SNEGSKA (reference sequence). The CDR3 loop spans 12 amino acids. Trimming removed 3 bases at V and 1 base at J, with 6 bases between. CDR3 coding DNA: TGCAGTGCTAGGCTGGCGAACACTGAAGCTTTCTTT. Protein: CSARLANTEAFF.

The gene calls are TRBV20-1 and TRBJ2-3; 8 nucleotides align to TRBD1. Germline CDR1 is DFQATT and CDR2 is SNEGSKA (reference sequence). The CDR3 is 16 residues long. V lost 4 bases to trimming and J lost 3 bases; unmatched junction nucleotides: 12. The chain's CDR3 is CSANTYGQGRTDTQYF. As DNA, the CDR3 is TGCAGTGCTAACACCTATGGACAGGGTCGAACAGATACGCAGTATTTT.

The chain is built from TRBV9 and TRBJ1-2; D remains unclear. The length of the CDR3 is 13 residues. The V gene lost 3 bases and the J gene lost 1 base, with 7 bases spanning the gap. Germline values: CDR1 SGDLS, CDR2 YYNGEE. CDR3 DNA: TGTGCCAGCAGCGCCCGGGGTAACTATGGCTACACCTTC. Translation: CASSARGNYGYTF.

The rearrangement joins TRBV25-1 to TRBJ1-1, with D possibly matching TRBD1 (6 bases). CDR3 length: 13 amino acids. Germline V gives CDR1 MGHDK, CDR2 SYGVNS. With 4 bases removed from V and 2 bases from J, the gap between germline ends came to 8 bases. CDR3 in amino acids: CASSGTANTEAFF. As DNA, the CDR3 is TGTGCCAGCAGTGGGACAGCTAACACTGAAGCTTTCTTT.

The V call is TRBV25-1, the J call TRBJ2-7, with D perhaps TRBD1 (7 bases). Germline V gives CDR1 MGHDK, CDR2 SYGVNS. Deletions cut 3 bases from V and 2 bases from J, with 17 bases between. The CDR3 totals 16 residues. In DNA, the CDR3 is TGTGCCAGCAGTGATTACGGACAGGAGGGTGCCTACGAGCAGTACTTC. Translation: CASSDYGQEGAYEQYF.

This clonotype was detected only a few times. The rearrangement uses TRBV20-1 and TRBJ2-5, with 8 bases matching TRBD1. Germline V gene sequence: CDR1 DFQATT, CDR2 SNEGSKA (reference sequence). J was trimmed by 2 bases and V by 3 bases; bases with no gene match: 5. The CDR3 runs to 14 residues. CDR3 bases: TGCAGTGCTAGTCGCACAGGGGGGCAAGAGACCCAGTACTTC. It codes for CSASRTGGQETQYF.

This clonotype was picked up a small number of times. Here the CDR3 DNA reads TGTGCCAGCAGCAGGGACAGTTCTAATGAAAAACTGTTTTTT. As protein: CASSRDSSNEKLFF. The chain carries TRBV2 and TRBJ1-4; 7 bases fit TRBD1. Losses at the gene ends were 6 bases for V and 3 bases for J; bases not matched to a gene: 4. In germline, CDR1 is SNHLY, CDR2 FYNNEI. CDR3 length: 14 amino acids. Full variable domain (outside the CDR3, taken from reference TRBV2 and TRBJ1-4): EPEVTQTPSHQVTQMGQEVILRCVPISNHLYFYWYRQILGQKVEFLVSFYNNEISEKSEIFDDQFSVERPDGSNFTLKIRSTKLEDSAMYFCASSRDSSNEKLFFGSGTQLSVL.

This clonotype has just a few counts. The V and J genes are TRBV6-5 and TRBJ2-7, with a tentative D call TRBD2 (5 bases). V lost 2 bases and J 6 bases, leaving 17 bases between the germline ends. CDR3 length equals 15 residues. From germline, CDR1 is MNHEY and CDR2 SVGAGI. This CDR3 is CASSYKRGPGGEQYF. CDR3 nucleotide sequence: TGTGCCAGCAGTTACAAGAGAGGCCCAGGAGGCGAGCAGTACTTC.

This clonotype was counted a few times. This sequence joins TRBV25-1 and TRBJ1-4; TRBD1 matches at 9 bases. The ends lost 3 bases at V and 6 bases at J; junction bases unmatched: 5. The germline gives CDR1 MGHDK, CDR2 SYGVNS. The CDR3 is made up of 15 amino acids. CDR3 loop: CASSDYRGLDEKLFF. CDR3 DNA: TGTGCCAGCAGTGATTACAGGGGGCTGGATGAAAAACTGTTTTTT.

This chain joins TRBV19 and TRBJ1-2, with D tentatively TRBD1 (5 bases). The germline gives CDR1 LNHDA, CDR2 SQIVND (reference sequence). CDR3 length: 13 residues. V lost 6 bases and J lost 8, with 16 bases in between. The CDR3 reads CASRLRGVGGYTF. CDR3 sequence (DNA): TGTGCCAGTAGGCTCAGAGGGGTCGGAGGCTACACCTTC.

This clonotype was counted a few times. The CDR3 protein is CASKVAHTDTQYF. In DNA form, the CDR3 reads TGTGCCAGCAAGGTGGCTCACACAGATACGCAGTATTTT. V usage is TRBV2 and J usage is TRBJ2-3, with unresolved D. With 7 bases removed from V and 2 bases from J, the gap between germline ends came to 10 bases. CDR1 is SNHLY and CDR2 is FYNNEI in the germline V gene. The CDR3 loop spans 13 amino acids.

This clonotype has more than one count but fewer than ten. CDR3 loop: CSAMAGGGNQPQHF. CDR3 DNA sequence: TGCAGTGCTATGGCAGGGGGCGGTAATCAGCCCCAGCATTTT. This chain connects TRBV20-1 to TRBJ1-5; 8 nucleotides line up with TRBD1. CDR3 length: 14 residues. The V segment lost 4 bases and the J segment 4 bases; nucleotides outside the gene matches: 6. Germline-derived CDR1 and CDR2 are DFQATT and SNEGSKA (reference sequence).

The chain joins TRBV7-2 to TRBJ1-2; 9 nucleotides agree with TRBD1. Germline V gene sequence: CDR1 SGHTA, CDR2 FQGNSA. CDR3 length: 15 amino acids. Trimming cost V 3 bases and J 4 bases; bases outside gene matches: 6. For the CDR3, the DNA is TGTGCCAGCAGCTTGGTAACAGGGGGCATCTATGGCTACACCTTC. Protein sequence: CASSLVTGGIYGYTF.